The clone carrying this T cell receptor beta chain was detected only once. Antigen: not known. The data derive from a study of memory CD4+ T cells and cytomegalovirus serostatus. As for the study in general: This sample comes from healthy Belgian adults, fewer than 10 CMV seropositive, approximately 22 seronegative. Study observations and caveats: A US-trained random forest predicted CMV serostatus with median AUC around 0.9.

Only in-frame clones appear in the TCRdb table, and some are missing; sequencing was by immunoSEQ multiplex PCR. Counted here are some 87,000 clones, roughly 80% occurring once; the ten biggest clones make up approximately 4%. This CDR3 is 13 amino acids long. Germline assignment: CDR1 SGHTA and CDR2 FQGNSA. Trimming removed 1 base from V and 4 bases from J, with 8 bases in between. The sort gate was single viable CD3+CD4+CD8-CD45RO+ cells for memory CD4+ T cells. The chain carries TRBV7-2 and TRBJ2-7; tentatively, D is TRBD1 (6 bases). The sequencing sample was made of memory CD4+ T cells from blood. This TCR derives from an adult in good health and CMV-seropositive. The CDR3 DNA follows: TGTGCCAGCAGCTTAGGGACAGCGTACGAGCAGTACTTC. Translated: CASSLGTAYEQYF.